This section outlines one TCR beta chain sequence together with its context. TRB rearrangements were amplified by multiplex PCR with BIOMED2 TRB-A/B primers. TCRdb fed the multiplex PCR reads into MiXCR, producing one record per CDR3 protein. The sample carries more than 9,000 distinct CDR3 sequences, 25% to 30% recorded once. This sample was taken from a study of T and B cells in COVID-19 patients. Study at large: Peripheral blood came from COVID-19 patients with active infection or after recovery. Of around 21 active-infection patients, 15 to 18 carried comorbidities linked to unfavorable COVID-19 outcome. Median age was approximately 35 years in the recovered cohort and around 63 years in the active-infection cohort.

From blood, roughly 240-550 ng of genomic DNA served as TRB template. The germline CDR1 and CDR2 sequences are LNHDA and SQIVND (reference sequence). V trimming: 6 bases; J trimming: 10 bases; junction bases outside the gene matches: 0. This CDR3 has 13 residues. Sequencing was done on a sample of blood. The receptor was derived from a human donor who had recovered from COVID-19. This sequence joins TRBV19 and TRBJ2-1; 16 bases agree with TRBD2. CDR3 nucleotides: TGTGCCAGTAGGGGACTAGCGGGGGGGGAGCAGTTCTTC. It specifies CASRGLAGGEQFF.